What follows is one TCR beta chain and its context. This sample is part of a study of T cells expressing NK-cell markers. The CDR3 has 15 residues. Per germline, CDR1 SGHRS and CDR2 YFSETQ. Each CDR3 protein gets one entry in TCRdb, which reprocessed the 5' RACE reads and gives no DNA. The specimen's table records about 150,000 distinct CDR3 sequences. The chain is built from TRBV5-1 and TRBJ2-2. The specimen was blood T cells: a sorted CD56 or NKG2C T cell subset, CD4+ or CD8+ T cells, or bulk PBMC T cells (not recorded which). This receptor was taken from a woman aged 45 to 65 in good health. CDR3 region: CASSLLGGNTGELFF. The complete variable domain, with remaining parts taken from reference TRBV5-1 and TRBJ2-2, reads KAGVTQTPRYLIKTRGQQVTLSCSPISGHRSVSWYQQTPGQGLQFLFEYFSETQRNKGNFPGRFSGRQFSNSRSEMNVSTLELGDSALYLCASSLLGGNTGELFFGEGSRLTVL.